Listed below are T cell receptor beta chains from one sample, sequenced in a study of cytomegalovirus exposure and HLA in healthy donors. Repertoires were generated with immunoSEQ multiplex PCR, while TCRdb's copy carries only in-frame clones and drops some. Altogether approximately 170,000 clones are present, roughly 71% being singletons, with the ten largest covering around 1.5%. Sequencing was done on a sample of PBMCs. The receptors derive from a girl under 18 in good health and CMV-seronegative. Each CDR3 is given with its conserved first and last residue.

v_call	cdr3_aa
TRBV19	CASRPHFKYQETQYF
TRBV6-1	CASSEGSGGKGTEAFF
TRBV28	CASWDRGLDEQYF
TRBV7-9	CASSYGHTASTDTQYF
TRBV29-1	CSVRDRGFRQPQHF
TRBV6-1	CASRIAGGSQETQYF
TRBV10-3	CAISGTGVRDTQYF
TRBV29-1	CSVVVSLLNTEAFF
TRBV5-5	CASSRGGTEAFF
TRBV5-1	CASSPGTDTQYF
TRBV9	CASSAGENYEKLFF
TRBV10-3	CAIRARTGDTGELFF
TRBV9	CASSVAVMNTEAFF
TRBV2	CASRPQGASEKLFF
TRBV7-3	CASSPGGGTEAFF
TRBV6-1	CASSPRQRSYNEQFF
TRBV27	CASSLGQGGDTEAFF
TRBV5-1	CASSLGFGGGYTF
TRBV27	CASSRTSGGPYEQYF
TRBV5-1	CASSFVGSGDEQYF
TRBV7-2	CASSYRGTGLPYEQYF
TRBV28	CASSLSAIGDTQYF
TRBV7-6	CASSTAKGTGEQETQYF
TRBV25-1	CASSAGQGLSSYNEQFF
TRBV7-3	CASSQTPLAGGLRNEQFF
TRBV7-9	CASTPRGSQETQYF
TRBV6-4	CASSDTDRSTDTQYF
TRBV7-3	CASSFGGGTEAFF
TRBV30	CAWTGVTEAFF
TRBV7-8	CASSSRVSTYEQYF
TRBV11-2	CASSLDRGEQFF
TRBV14	CASSQGRGIGYEQYF